This T cell receptor (beta chain) was sequenced for a study of identical twins. Each CDR3 protein gets one entry after TCRdb re-called the 5' RACE reads with MiXCR. Found here are about 530,000 distinct CDR3 sequences, around 24% of them singletons; the top ten hold about 0.48%. The CDR3 covers 15 residues. CDR1 is LNHNV and CDR2 is YYDKDF in the germline V gene (reference sequence). Trimming cost V 1 base and J 4 bases, with 14 bases left between them. These data were likewise used in another study, on yellow fever vaccine responses in identical twins.

The sequence was obtained from a woman in her late teens or twenties in good health. The chain joins TRBV15 to TRBJ2-7; weak D call: TRBD2 (6 bases). Sample: CD4+ T cells sorted from blood. DNA for the CDR3: TGTGCCACCAGCAGAGGGGACTCCGCGGGGTACGAGCAGTACTTC. Translating gives CATSRGDSAGYEQYF.